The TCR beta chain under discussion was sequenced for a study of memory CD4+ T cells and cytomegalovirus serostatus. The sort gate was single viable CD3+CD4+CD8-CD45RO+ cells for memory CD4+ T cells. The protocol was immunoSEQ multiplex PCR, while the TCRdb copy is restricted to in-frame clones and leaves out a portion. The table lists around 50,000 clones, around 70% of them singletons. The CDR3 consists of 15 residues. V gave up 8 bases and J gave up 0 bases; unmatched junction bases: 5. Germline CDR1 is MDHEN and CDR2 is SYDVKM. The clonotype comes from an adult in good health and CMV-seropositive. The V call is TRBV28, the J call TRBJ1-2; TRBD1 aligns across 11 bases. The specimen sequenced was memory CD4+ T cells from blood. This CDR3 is CASSDRGHANYGYTF. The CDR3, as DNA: TGTGCCAGCTCGGACAGGGGGCATGCTAACTATGGCTACACCTTC.